Below, 16 T cell receptor beta chains from the same sample are listed, as sequenced in a study of Graves' ophthalmopathy and Graves' hyperthyroidism listed by TCRdb under 2018. Sequencing used an Illumina HiSeq 2000. TCR beta CDR3 regions were amplified from RNA transcripts for repertoire sequencing. The first round was an RT-PCR using HTBI primers with the Qiagen OneStep RT-PCR kit, and this first round was followed by a second-round multiplex PCR, then size selection and purification. Using fastp trimming at Q25 and MiXCR clonotype assembly, TCRdb reanalyzed the public sequencing data and kept in-frame beta chains. Every entry covers one CDR3 protein and lists the most common genes and DNA from its rows. Recorded for this sample are about 220,000 distinct CDR3 sequences; around a fifth of them occurred a single time. The top ten hold about 40% of the sample. The sample was peripheral blood. Receptor source: a woman aged 45-60 years with Graves' ophthalmopathy. Donor details come from another sample of the same person, matched by shared clones.

This clonotype has ten or more counts. The gene calls are TRBV6-1 and TRBJ2-7; the match to TRBD2 covers 7 bases. V lost 8 bases, J lost 5 bases, and 15 bases stayed unmatched. The CDR3 consists of 15 residues. The germline gives CDR1 MNHNS, CDR2 SASEGT. The CDR3 spells CASRGWAGEFHEQYF. The CDR3 nucleotides are TGTGCCAGCCGTGGGTGGGCGGGAGAATTCCACGAGCAGTACTTC.

This clonotype has at least ten counts. The rearrangement uses TRBV19 and TRBJ1-1; the D is unclear. Germline V gene sequence: CDR1 LNHDA, CDR2 SQIVND (reference sequence). The CDR3 consists of 13 residues. V lost 6 bases and J lost 6, with 14 bases in between. CDR3 nucleotide sequence: TGTGCCAGTAGACACCCGGCGGATTCTGAAGCTTTCTTT. Its translation: CASRHPADSEAFF.

The CDR3 protein is CATSDSGTSLYEQYF. The DNA for the CDR3 is TGTGCCACCAGTGATTCCGGGACCTCTCTATACGAGCAGTACTTC. The J gene is TRBJ2-7, the V gene TRBV24-1; the D call may be TRBD1 or TRBD2 (5 bases each). Deletions cut 2 bases from V and 4 bases from J, with 14 bases between. Germline V gene sequence: CDR1 KGHDR, CDR2 SFDVKD. The CDR3 totals 15 residues.

This clonotype showed up many times. The chain joins TRBV6-2 or TRBV6-3 to TRBJ1-2, with D hard to call. V dropped 0 bases and J dropped 6 bases, with 14 bases sitting between them. The CDR3 sequence is 15 residues long. Germline V gene lookup returns CDR1 MNHEY and CDR2 SVGEGT. The CDR3 reads CASSYSGAGKNGYTF. Here the CDR3 DNA reads TGTGCCAGCAGTTACTCCGGCGCAGGAAAAAATGGCTACACCTTC.

A few counts support this clonotype. The chain uses TRBV18 and TRBJ1-2, with D possibly being TRBD1 (6 bases). V gave up 4 bases and J gave up 2 bases, with 14 bases separating them. CDR1 is KGHSH and CDR2 is LQKENI in the germline V gene. The CDR3 totals 15 residues. The CDR3 spells CASSQGGGFNYGYTF. The CDR3 DNA is TGTGCCAGCTCACAGGGTGGGGGCTTCAACTATGGCTACACCTTC.

This clonotype was seen ten or more times. The J gene is TRBJ2-7, the V gene TRBV5-1; D is perhaps TRBD1 or TRBD2 (5 bases each). This CDR3 is built from 16 residues. The V gene's germline CDR1 is SGHRS and CDR2 YFSETQ. Deletions cut 4 bases from V and 0 bases from J, with 17 bases between. The CDR3 DNA reads as TGCGCCAGCAGCCCCGACCCGGGACGGAGCTCCTACGAGCAGTACTTC. This gives the protein CASSPDPGRSSYEQYF.

There are many counts of this clonotype. This sequence joins TRBV5-1 and TRBJ2-7, with D perhaps TRBD2 (6 bases). Germline V gives CDR1 SGHRS, CDR2 YFSETQ. Trimming shortened V by 4 bases and J by 2 bases, and 16 bases separated the two germline ends. This CDR3 has 15 residues. DNA of the CDR3: TGCGCCAGCAGCCGAGGGGACTCAAGAACCTACGAGCAGTACTTC. This encodes CASSRGDSRTYEQYF.

Many counts were recorded for this clonotype. The chain recombines TRBV27 with TRBJ2-5, with a weak D call TRBD2 (5 bases). CDR3 length: 11 residues. CDR1 is MNHEY and CDR2 is SMNVEV in the germline V gene (reference sequence). V lost 6 bases to trimming and J lost 10 bases, with 12 bases between them. The DNA of the CDR3 is TGTGCCAGCAGCTCTGAAGAGGGCCAGTACTTC. It encodes CASSSEEGQYF.

At least ten counts were recorded for this clonotype. V and J are TRBV10-1 and TRBJ2-7, with a weak D call TRBD2 (6 bases). This CDR3 is built from 14 residues. Deletions cut 2 bases from V and 6 bases from J, with 14 bases between. The germline V gene encodes CDR1 WNHNN and CDR2 SYGVQD (reference sequence). Here the CDR3 reads CASSEPGSLSEQYF. CDR3 in DNA: TGCGCCAGCAGTGAGCCCGGGAGTCTCAGCGAGCAGTACTTC.

At least ten counts were recorded for this clonotype. The rearrangement uses TRBV6-1 and TRBJ1-1; the D is unclear. Trimming took 0 bases from V and 2 from J, leaving 10 bases between them. The germline gives CDR1 MNHNS, CDR2 SASEGT. CDR3 length: 15 amino acids. In DNA form, the CDR3 reads TGTGCCAGCAGTGAAGCGTCTAAAGGAAACACTGAAGCTTTCTTT. This encodes CASSEASKGNTEAFF.

V and J are TRBV7-2 and TRBJ2-7, with 10 bases fitting TRBD2. This CDR3 is 16 amino acids long. CDR1 SGHTA and CDR2 FQGNSA come from the germline V gene. The junction had 6 bases not matched to a gene; V was cut back by 2 bases and J by 2 bases. The CDR3 region has the DNA TGTGCCAGCAGCTTATGGCTAGCGGGAGCCCCCTACGAGCAGTACTTC. This translates into CASSLWLAGAPYEQYF. Full variable domain (outside the CDR3, taken from reference TRBV7-2 and TRBJ2-7): GAGVSQSPSNKVTEKGKDVELRCDPISGHTALYWYRQSLGQGLEFLIYFQGNSAPDKSGLPSDRFSAERTGGSVSTLTIQRTQQEDSAVYLCASSLWLAGAPYEQYFGPGTRLTVT.

This clonotype was found many times. A much larger clone lies a single base off, so this may be a read error. V is TRBV7-8 and J is TRBJ2-7; no reliable D call. CDR3 length: 15 residues. V lost 3 bases and J 7 bases, leaving 19 bases between the germline ends. Germline V lookup: CDR1 SGHVS, CDR2 FQNEAQ. CDR3 nucleotides: TGTGCCAGCAGCTTGAGGCTCCAGGCCGACCGGGAGCAGTACTTC. It yields the protein CASSLRLQADREQYF.

The J gene is TRBJ2-7, the V gene TRBV6-2 or TRBV6-3; possible D gene TRBD1, 6 bases. V lost 2 bases, J lost 2 bases, and 7 bases lay in between. The CDR3 consists of 13 residues. The germline V gene encodes CDR1 MNHEY and CDR2 SVGEGT. CDR3 DNA: TGTGCCAGCAGTTACGACAGGACCTACGAGCAGTACTTC. Translating gives CASSYDRTYEQYF.

This clonotype was observed many times. This rearrangement joins TRBV27 to TRBJ2-7, with 7 bases matching TRBD2. The CDR3 has 14 residues. The J segment lost 3 bases and the V segment lost 3 bases, leaving 5 bases of the junction unmatched. Germline values: CDR1 MNHEY, CDR2 SMNVEV (reference sequence). DNA for the CDR3: TGTGCCAGCAGTTTGGGGGGAGGGTTCTACGAGCAGTACTTC. It translates to CASSLGGGFYEQYF.

There are many counts of this clonotype. V usage is TRBV12-3 or TRBV12-4 and J usage is TRBJ1-5; possible D gene TRBD1, 5 bases. Deletions cut 1 base from V and 7 bases from J, with 11 bases between. The CDR3 is made up of 14 amino acids. This CDR3 is CASSLGQGPQPQHF. The CDR3 DNA reads TGTGCCAGCAGTTTAGGGCAGGGACCGCAGCCCCAGCATTTT.

This clonotype occurred many times. V gene TRBV19 combines with J gene TRBJ1-5; 12 nucleotides match TRBD1. The CDR3 extends over 21 amino acids. With V trimmed by 3 bases and J by 2 bases, 17 bases remained unmatched. Germline V gives CDR1 LNHDA, CDR2 SQIVND (reference sequence). The CDR3 DNA follows: TGTGCCAGTAGTATCTTTGTGGGAGCCGGGACAGGGGGCAGGGGCAATCAGCCCCAGCATTTT. Translated, it gives CASSIFVGAGTGGRGNQPQHF.